The source of this TCR beta chain is a study of cytomegalovirus exposure and HLA in healthy donors (dated by TCRdb to the late 2010s). Regarding the study in general: The 650 to 750 repertoires of the first cohort and the 110 or so validation repertoires were produced on the same platform, according to a later analysis. The study combined high-throughput TCR immunosequencing, statistical association of individual TCRs with disease status, and machine learning to predict cytomegalovirus infection status. Along with the approximately 700-subject first cohort, a separate validation cohort of 120 different subjects was used. The study aimed to test whether signatures of past pathogen exposure could be identified by cataloging public T cell receptors.

Trimming accounts for 6 bases at V and 2 bases at J, while the number of junction bases matched to no gene is 7. Looking up the germline V gene (reference sequence) yields CDR1 LNHDA and CDR2 SQIVND. Inclusive of the bounding cysteine and phenylalanine, the CDR3 is 14 residues long. Only CDR3 DNA remains: 42 bases, in frame from the first base. The library was generated by the immunoSEQ multiplex PCR assay. The paper's processing steps were these. A statistical classification framework was built for diagnosing cytomegalovirus status from the catalog of TCR beta chain sequences. In TCRdb, the immuneACCESS table is reduced to in-frame sequences with V and J assigned. These tables do not hold every clone; where another copy was compared, an unresolved V gene accounts for under half, and the others remain unexplained. V and J calls and clone size follow that table, whereas D and trimming were derived from the DNA. Within this sample are around 190,000 clones, with about 81% of them counted one time only. 0.95% to 1.5% of the sample belongs to the ten largest clones.

Concerning this clone itself: Its antigen has not been determined. No qualities accompany the bases; no much larger clone lies one base away.

Overall results and qualifications from the work: Three of the identified cytomegalovirus-associated TCR beta chains were confirmed in vitro to be specific for cytomegalovirus antigens. In both the original and validation cohorts, the classifier was reported to diagnose cytomegalovirus status with high specificity and sensitivity. The study listed 150 to 200 TCR beta chains as associated with cytomegalovirus. While some public TCRs were present in many individuals, most TCR sequences turned up only very rarely across donors. It was suggested by the authors that the approach could potentially be generalized to other disease states and immunological phenotypes. In a later analysis, TCRs clustered in the first cohort were found to also tend to co-occur in the roughly 130 validation repertoires, with 94% of cluster scores above 0. All 120 or so repertoires were used to score co-occurrence in the validation cohort in a later analysis, because that analysis had no HLA typing for the cohort.

The donors were included in the validation cohort of roughly 120 subjects, a group kept apart from the approximately 690-subject first cohort. The receptor chain draws on TRBV19 and TRBJ2-7; TRBD1 fits 7 bases in the junction. Sequenced material: PBMCs. The receptor comes from a woman between 25 and 40 years old in good health and CMV-seronegative. The DNA is TGTGCCAGTAGAAGAGGACAGGCCGCCTACGAGCAGTACTTC. It codes for CASRRGQAAYEQYF.